Following are 22 T cell receptor beta chains from one sample sequenced in a study of T-cell memory formation after mild COVID-19 (dated by TCRdb to about 2021). Library preparation was by 5' RACE. Sequenced using an Illumina NovaSeq 6000. TCRdb reran the public reads through fastp at Q25 and MiXCR, keeping productive beta chains. Each entry is one CDR3 protein sequence, shown with its most common DNA and genes. The table for this sample lists approximately 400,000 distinct CDR3 sequences; 24% of them were counted only once. The top ten clonotypes cover around 8.8% of the sample. Sequenced sample: PBMCs or a T cell subset sorted from them (not recorded which). Receptors originate from an adult woman who had mild COVID-19 (a few samples of this study predate the infection). The sample titles of this study are shuffled in the database, so cell type and time point are left out; the donor was told from shared clones.

This rearrangement joins TRBV12-3 or TRBV12-4 to TRBJ2-3, with 16 positions matching TRBD2. The junction had 17 bases not matched to a gene; V was cut back by 3 bases and J by 2 bases. The CDR3 covers 22 residues. The chain's CDR3 is CASSFSLAGLAGGGTPTDTQYF. Here the CDR3 DNA reads TGTGCCAGCAGTTTTTCCTTGGCGGGACTAGCGGGAGGGGGGACGCCCACAGATACGCAGTATTTT.

The J gene is TRBJ2-1, the V gene TRBV6-5; 9 bases fit TRBD1. Trimming at V came to 4 bases and at J to 11 bases, leaving 12 bases not matched to a gene. The CDR3 consists of 15 residues. CDR1 is MNHEY and CDR2 is SVGAGI in the germline V gene. The CDR3 here is CASSSPGQGWVQQFF. Written as DNA, the CDR3 is TGTGCCAGCAGTTCCCCGGGACAGGGATGGGTTCAGCAGTTCTTC.

The rearrangement links TRBV6-1 to TRBJ1-1, with 7 bases aligning to TRBD1. With V trimmed by 5 bases and J by 1 base, 7 bases remained unmatched. The CDR3 runs to 15 residues. CDR1 and CDR2 from the germline V gene are MNHNS and SASEGT. CDR3 protein: CASSPRPGGNTEAFF. In DNA form, the CDR3 reads TGTGCCAGCAGTCCCCGTCCAGGGGGGAACACTGAAGCTTTCTTT.

The sample holds many counts of this clonotype. This chain uses TRBV5-1 with TRBJ2-7; 8 bases are a match to TRBD2. This CDR3 region has 16 residues. Germline CDR1 and CDR2: SGHRS and YFSETQ. V lost 4 bases and J lost 5; bases outside the gene matches: 14. CDR3 DNA: TGCGCCAGCAGCCTACCCACCGGGGGGGGAGGTGACGAGCAGTACTTC. This gives the protein CASSLPTGGGGDEQYF.

The J gene is TRBJ2-2, the V gene TRBV7-3; 8 bases are a match to TRBD1. The V segment lost 5 bases and the J segment 5 bases; nucleotides outside the gene matches: 4. This CDR3 region has 14 residues. Germline CDR1 and CDR2: SGHTA and FQGTGA. CDR3 residues: CASSPWTGTGELFF. The CDR3, as DNA: TGTGCCAGCAGCCCGTGGACAGGGACCGGGGAGCTGTTTTTT.

The gene calls are TRBV9 and TRBJ2-7; a possible D gene is TRBD1 (5 bases). The CDR3 totals 14 residues. V lost 1 base, J lost 2 bases, and 10 bases lay in between. Looked up from germline, CDR1 is SGDLS and CDR2 is YYNGEE. CDR3 protein: CASSVRDSAYEQYF. CDR3 coding DNA: TGTGCCAGCAGCGTAAGAGACAGCGCCTACGAGCAGTACTTC.

The count of this clonotype is one. For the CDR3, the DNA is TGTGCCAGCAGTTCCGACAGGGGCAATTACGAGCAGTACTTC. This translates into CASSSDRGNYEQYF. The chain is built from TRBV12-3 or TRBV12-4 and TRBJ2-7; 8 positions match TRBD1. CDR3 size: 14 residues. V trimming: 4 bases; J trimming: 4 bases; junction bases outside the gene matches: 6.

The table lists this clonotype with a few counts. This chain joins TRBV5-6 and TRBJ2-1; no definite D call. The CDR3 consists of 15 residues. Germline CDR1 SGHDT, CDR2 YYEEEE. Trimming cost V 4 bases and J 0 bases, with 11 bases left between them. CDR3 bases: TGTGCCAGCAGCCAAGACCAAGTCTCCTACAATGAGCAGTTCTTC. Its protein product is CASSQDQVSYNEQFF.

The V call is TRBV2, the J call TRBJ1-4; D remains unclear. The CDR3 has 14 amino acids. CDR1 and CDR2 from the germline V gene are SNHLY and FYNNEI. V lost 7 bases and J lost 4, with 13 bases in between. The CDR3 sequence: CASTSTALNEKLFF. CDR3 nucleotide sequence: TGTGCCAGCACATCAACAGCCCTTAATGAAAAACTGTTTTTT.

This clonotype was recorded a few times. The chain combines TRBV14 with TRBJ1-1; possible D gene TRBD1, 5 bases. The CDR3 has 12 residues. Germline V gives CDR1 SGHDN, CDR2 FVKESK. V dropped 4 bases and J dropped 10 bases, with 13 bases sitting between them. CDR3 nucleotide sequence: TGTGCCAGCAGCCGGAGTCCAGGGCTAGCTTTCTTT. Translating it yields CASSRSPGLAFF. The complete variable domain, with remaining parts taken from reference TRBV14 and TRBJ1-1, reads EAGVTQFPSHSVIEKGQTVTLRCDPISGHDNLYWYRRVMGKEIKFLLHFVKESKQDESGMPNNRFLAERTGGTYSTLKVQPAELEDSGVYFCASSRSPGLAFFGQGTRLTVV.

V is TRBV20-1 and J is TRBJ2-1; 7 nucleotides align to TRBD2. V lost 1 base and J lost 7; bases outside the gene matches: 1. Germline V gives CDR1 DFQATT, CDR2 SNEGSKA (reference sequence). The CDR3 is 12 amino acids. CDR3 protein: CSARVLANEQFF. Here the CDR3 DNA reads TGCAGTGCTAGAGTACTAGCGAATGAGCAGTTCTTC.

In its sample, this clonotype was seen a few times. The chain links TRBV5-1 to TRBJ2-2; weak D call: TRBD2 (6 bases). With 2 bases removed from V and 2 bases from J, the gap between germline ends came to 10 bases. The CDR3 is made up of 15 amino acids. Germline V lookup: CDR1 SGHRS, CDR2 YFSETQ. In DNA, the CDR3 is TGCGCCAGCAGCTTTTGGGACTTTAACACCGGGGAGCTGTTTTTT. Translation: CASSFWDFNTGELFF.

This clonotype has only a few counts. J is TRBJ2-5 and V is TRBV7-6; possibly TRBD2 for D (6 bases). The CDR3 contains 14 residues. CDR1 and CDR2 from the germline V gene are SGHVS and FNYEAQ. V was pared by 1 base and J by 3 bases, with 9 bases between. The CDR3 spells CASSLEASEETQYF. In DNA, the CDR3 is TGTGCCAGCAGCTTAGAGGCTAGCGAAGAGACCCAGTACTTC.

This clonotype was seen a handful of times. The chain couples TRBV11-1 to TRBJ1-1; TRBD1 aligns across 8 bases. Per the germline V gene, CDR1 is SGHAT and CDR2 is FQDESV (reference sequence). The V and J ends lost 5 bases and 7 bases, in that order; junction bases with no gene match: 9. The CDR3 has 14 amino acids. CDR3 loop: CASSPGTGYFEAFF. As DNA, the CDR3 is TGTGCCAGCAGCCCGGGGACAGGCTACTTTGAAGCTTTCTTT.

This clonotype showed up many times. The chain uses TRBV18 and TRBJ2-3; no clear D gene. The CDR3 is 13 residues long. Trimming cost V 3 bases and J 0 bases, with 4 bases left between them. CDR1 is KGHSH and CDR2 is LQKENI in the germline V gene. The CDR3 is CASSPDSTDTQYF. CDR3 nucleotides: TGTGCCAGCTCACCGGACAGCACAGATACGCAGTATTTT. Variable domain in full (rest from reference TRBV18 and TRBJ2-3): NAGVMQNPRHLVRRRGQEARLRCSPMKGHSHVYWYRQLPEEGLKFMVYLQKENIIDESGMPKERFSAEFPKEGPSILRIQQVVRGDSAAYFCASSPDSTDTQYFGPGTRLTVL.

This chain links TRBV5-5 with TRBJ2-3; 13 bases match TRBD2. V shed 3 bases and J 4 bases; nucleotides not matched to a gene: 8. The CDR3 is made up of 17 amino acids. The germline gives CDR1 SGHKS, CDR2 YYEKEE (reference sequence). The CDR3 loop is CASSYRTSGGAPDTQYF. CDR3 DNA: TGTGCCAGCAGCTATCGCACTAGCGGGGGGGCCCCAGATACGCAGTATTTT.

The chain carries TRBV18 and TRBJ2-7; D not certain. Germline values: CDR1 KGHSH, CDR2 LQKENI. This CDR3 comprises 13 residues. Trimming cost V 3 bases and J 6 bases, with 12 bases left between them. The CDR3 region is CASSPFVVREQYF. The CDR3 DNA follows: TGTGCCAGCTCACCCTTCGTGGTCCGCGAGCAGTACTTC.

This clonotype has only a few counts. The rearrangement links TRBV29-1 to TRBJ2-7; 7 bases are a match to TRBD1. The length of the CDR3 is 13 residues. CDR1 and CDR2 (germline): SQVTM, ANQGSEA. Germline trimming cut 4 bases from V and 7 bases from J; bases unmatched to any gene: 10. In DNA form, the CDR3 reads TGCAGCGTTGGAGGGACAGCGATCAGGGAGCAGTACTTC. Amino acid sequence: CSVGGTAIREQYF.

The chain uses TRBV6-1 and TRBJ1-6; 11 bases align to TRBD1. Germline V gene lookup returns CDR1 MNHNS and CDR2 SASEGT. CDR3 length equals 16 residues. V trimming: 4 bases; J trimming: 5 bases; junction bases outside the gene matches: 4. The CDR3 sequence is CASSVGTGGNNSPLHF. In DNA form, the CDR3 reads TGTGCCAGCAGTGTAGGGACAGGGGGTAATAATTCACCCCTCCACTTT.

The CDR3 DNA is TGTGCCAGCAGCTTGAATCCCGGGACAGGGGTTGGCGAGACCCAGTACTTC. Translating gives CASSLNPGTGVGETQYF. The rearrangement links TRBV5-6 to TRBJ2-5; 10 bases are shared with TRBD1. Losses at the gene ends were 1 base for V and 5 bases for J; bases not matched to a gene: 11. The CDR3 runs to 17 residues. Per germline, CDR1 SGHDT and CDR2 YYEEEE.

The CDR3 sequence is CASRSGQQGQPQHF. DNA of the CDR3: TGTGCCAGTAGGTCGGGGCAGCAGGGGCAGCCCCAGCATTTT. J is TRBJ1-5 and V is TRBV10-3; tentatively, D is TRBD1 (6 bases). The CDR3 has 14 residues. Germline V CDR1 and CDR2: ENHRY, SYGVKD. Trimming stripped 10 bases from V and 7 bases from J, with 20 bases between.

The V and J genes are TRBV20-1 and TRBJ2-3; D remains unclear. This CDR3 has 14 amino acids. Germline assignment: CDR1 DFQATT and CDR2 SNEGSKA (reference sequence). The ends were cut back, 1 base at V and 0 bases at J, with 8 bases in the middle. CDR3 in DNA: TGCAGTGCTAGAGTGCCGGCCAGCACAGATACGCAGTATTTT. Its translation: CSARVPASTDTQYF.